The clone carrying this T cell receptor beta chain occurred many times. The target antigen is unknown. A junction boundary mismatches the germline segment, possibly from a read error. The source of the sample is a study of T cells in Graves' hyperthyroidism and ophthalmopathy. Researchers took RNA transcripts and amplified the TCR beta CDR3 regions from them. The HTBI primer set drove a first-round RT-PCR of the TCR CDR3. TCRdb re-analysed the multiplex PCR reads in MiXCR, keeping a single row per CDR3 protein. The repertoire holds about 420,000 distinct CDR3 sequences, with around 13% as singletons. The CDR3 has 15 residues. Study-wide findings and caveats: A model built on 13 V-J features separated ophthalmopathy from stable hyperthyroidism. Among clonotypes expanded in thyroid above 0.001, most were also found in blood.

The authors obtained PBMCs from roughly 10 ml of fresh peripheral blood. The J gene is TRBJ2-1, the V gene TRBV12-3 or TRBV12-4, with a tentative D call TRBD2 (6 bases). The TCR comes from a young woman with Graves' hyperthyroidism. Sequencing was performed on blood. The CDR3 here is CASSLGGGNHNEQFF. CDR3 in DNA: TGTGCCAGTAGTTTGGGTGGCGGGAATCACAATGAGCAGTTCTTC.